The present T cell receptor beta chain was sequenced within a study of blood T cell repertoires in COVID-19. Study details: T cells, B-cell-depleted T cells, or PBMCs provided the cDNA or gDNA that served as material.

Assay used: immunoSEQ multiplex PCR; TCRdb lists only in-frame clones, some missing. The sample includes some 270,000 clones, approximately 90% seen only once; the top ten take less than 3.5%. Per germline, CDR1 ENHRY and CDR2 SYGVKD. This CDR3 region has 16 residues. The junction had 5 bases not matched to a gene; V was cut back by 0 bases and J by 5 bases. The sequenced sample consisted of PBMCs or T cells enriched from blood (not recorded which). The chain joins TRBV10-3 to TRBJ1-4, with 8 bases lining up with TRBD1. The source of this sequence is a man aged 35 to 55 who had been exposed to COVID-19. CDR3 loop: CAISESRTGKNEKLFF. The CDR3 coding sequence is TGTGCCATCAGTGAGTCCCGGACAGGGAAGAATGAAAAACTGTTTTTT.